What follows is one T cell receptor beta chain and its context. TCRbeta library construction was performed incorporating unique molecular identifiers. Using its own MiXCR run on the PCR reads, TCRdb lists one record per CDR3 protein. This sample has about 420,000 distinct CDR3 sequences, with 16% found just once. The ends were cut back, 3 bases at V and 2 bases at J, with 11 bases in the middle. The germline V gene has CDR1 LNHDA and CDR2 SQIVND (reference sequence). CDR3 length: 16 amino acids. The data stem from a study of T-cell reconstitution after alpha-beta-depleted transplantation in children. This clonotype was sampled from a boy in the first two years of life who had a stem cell transplant for Wiskott-Aldrich syndrome, so the T cells may come from the graft donor. The rearrangement links TRBV19 to TRBJ2-6; a possible D gene is TRBD1 (5 bases). The material was PBMCs, mostly from graft donor cells, obtained 360 days after TCRalphabeta/CD19-depleted stem cell transplant. CDR3 sequence (DNA): TGTGCCAGTAGTATCGTTTCAGGGACTGGGGCCAACGTCCTGACTTTC. This codes for CASSIVSGTGANVLTF.